A selection of T cell receptor beta chains follows, all from one sample in a study of T cell responses to AZD1222 COVID-19 vaccine. The table came from immunoSEQ multiplex PCR; TCRdb's copy has only in-frame clones and leaves some out. The sample contains 130,000 to 150,000 clones, 80% to 95% of which appear only once. The material was peripheral blood, obtained on day 0 of AZD1222 vaccination. Source of these receptors: an adult in good health. The CDR3 runs from the conserved cysteine through the conserved F or W. D genes are given only for firm matches. Some rows have no size entry. The others give once, few or many, or a class for an expanded clone.

>13|.|TRBV5-1|.|TRBJ2-5
CASSGQDVETQYF
>13|.|TRBV25-1|.|TRBJ2-1
CASSDPIYNEQFF
>12|.|TRBV2|.|TRBJ2-7
CASSRRAREQYF
>13|.|TRBV11-3|.|TRBJ1-1
CASSIGGDTEAFF
>17|once|TRBV11-2|TRBD1|TRBJ2-7
CASSKGALGDRSYEQYF
>13|.|TRBV30|.|TRBJ1-2
CAWSRDRPYGYTF
>14|.|TRBV5-4|TRBD1|TRBJ1-6
CASSHGTENSPLHF
>11|.|TRBV10-3|.|TRBJ2-7
CAIGTPYEQYF
>14|.|TRBV10-3|.|TRBJ1-5
CAINGGEGNQPQHF
>14|.|TRBV10-2|.|TRBJ2-7
CASSDQGWDYEQYF
>12|.|TRBV12-3/TRBV12-4|.|TRBJ1-4
CASSSGNEKLFF
>17|.|TRBV6-2/TRBV6-3|.|TRBJ1-2
CASSDYKVLSWSYGYTF
>14|once|TRBV19|TRBD1|TRBJ1-6
CASSLRDSGSPLHF
>12|.|TRBV28|.|TRBJ1-1
CASSEGNTEAFF
>12|.|TRBV6-5|.|TRBJ2-5
CASSLGSETQYF
>12|.|TRBV11-3|TRBD2|TRBJ2-7
CASSAGGVEQYF
>12|.|TRBV2|.|TRBJ2-5
CASSEAAETQYF
>15|.|TRBV6-5|.|TRBJ1-3
CASSLGDPSGNTIYF
>15|.|TRBV11-2|TRBD2|TRBJ2-1
CASRTSRISYNEQFF
>13|.|TRBV29-1|TRBD2|TRBJ2-7
CSVRTSGRGEQYF
>16|.|TRBV19|TRBD1|TRBJ1-4
CASSTPWTGKGEKLFF
>18|.|TRBV5-4|TRBD1|TRBJ1-4
CASSQGQGAWATNEKLFF
>15|.|TRBV18|.|TRBJ1-1
CASSPLGWVNTEAFF
>14|.|TRBV7-3|.|TRBJ2-1
CASSLANNYNEQFF
>15|.|TRBV5-1|.|TRBJ1-3
CASSLPTASGNTIYF
>13|.|TRBV25-1|.|TRBJ1-5
CASSKQGNQPQHF